This TCR beta chain is from a study of Ad26.COV2.S vaccination and SARS-CoV-2 variants. Documented treatment: roughly 20 received Ad26.COV2.S at low or high dose, single or two shots; a few received placebo; per-sample allocation not given. Day 63 after the first vaccine or placebo injection was the time point for sampling. A Boston adult aged 18-55 years was the donor. An Ad26 vector that expressed Wuhan-strain SARS-CoV-2 spike constituted the vaccine. The CDR3 has 16 amino acids. Per the germline V gene, CDR1 is SGHTA and CDR2 is FQGTGA. V lost 5 bases to trimming and J lost 1 base, with 14 bases between them. Data came from immunoSEQ multiplex PCR; TCRdb stores just in-frame clones and leaves some out. Of about 400,000 clones in the sample, about 80% were seen once.

The rearrangement uses TRBV7-3 and TRBJ2-2; D possibly uses TRBD1 or TRBD2 (6 bases each). The sequences come from peripheral blood, collected in a trial of Ad26.COV2.S vaccine versus placebo. The TCR originated in a person aged 18-65 years who received the Ad26.COV2.S COVID-19 vaccine or a placebo. CDR3 sequence reads: CASSTGWTKNTGELFF. The CDR3 DNA follows: TGTGCCAGCAGCACAGGGTGGACTAAGAACACCGGGGAGCTGTTTTTT.